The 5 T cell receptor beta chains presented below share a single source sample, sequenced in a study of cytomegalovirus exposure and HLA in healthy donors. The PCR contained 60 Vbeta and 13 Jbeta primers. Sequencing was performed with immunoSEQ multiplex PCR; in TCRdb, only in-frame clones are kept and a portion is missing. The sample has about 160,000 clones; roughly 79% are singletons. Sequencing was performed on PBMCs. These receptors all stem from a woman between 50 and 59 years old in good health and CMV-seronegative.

The CDR3 coding sequence is TGTGCCAGCAGCACTAGCGCCGCCGGGGAGCTGTTTTTT. Its protein product is CASSTSAAGELFF. The rearrangement joins TRBV9 to TRBJ2-2; 7 bases match TRBD2. This CDR3 spans 13 amino acids. The J segment lost 6 bases and the V segment lost 4 bases, leaving 3 bases of the junction unmatched. In germline, CDR1 is SGDLS, CDR2 YYNGEE.

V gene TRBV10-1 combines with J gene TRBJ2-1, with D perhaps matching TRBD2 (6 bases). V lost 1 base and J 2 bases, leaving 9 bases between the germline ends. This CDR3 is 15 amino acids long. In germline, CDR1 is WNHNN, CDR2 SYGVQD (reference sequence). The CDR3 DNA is TGCGCCAGCAGTGAGTACGGGAGTACCTACAATGAGCAGTTCTTC. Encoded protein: CASSEYGSTYNEQFF.

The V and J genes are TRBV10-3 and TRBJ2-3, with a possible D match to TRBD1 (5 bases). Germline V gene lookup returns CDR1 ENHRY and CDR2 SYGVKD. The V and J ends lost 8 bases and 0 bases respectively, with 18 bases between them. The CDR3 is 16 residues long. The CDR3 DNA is TGTGCCATCGGACGGGTCAAGGGGATTAGCACAGATACGCAGTATTTT. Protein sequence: CAIGRVKGISTDTQYF.

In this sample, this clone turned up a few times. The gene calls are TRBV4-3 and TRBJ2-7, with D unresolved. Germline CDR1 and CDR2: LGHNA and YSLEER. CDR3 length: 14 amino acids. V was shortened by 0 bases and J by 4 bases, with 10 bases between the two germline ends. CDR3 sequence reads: CASSQDRGGYEQYF. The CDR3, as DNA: TGCGCCAGCAGCCAAGATCGAGGTGGTTACGAGCAGTACTTC.

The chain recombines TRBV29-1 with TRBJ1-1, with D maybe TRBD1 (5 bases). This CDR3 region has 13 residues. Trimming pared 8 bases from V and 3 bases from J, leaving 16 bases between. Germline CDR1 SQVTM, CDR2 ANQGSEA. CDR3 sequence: CSSEAGLYTEAFF. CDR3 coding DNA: TGCAGCTCCGAGGCGGGGCTTTACACTGAAGCTTTCTTT.